The T cell receptor (beta chain) described here comes from a study of vaccination effects on CD4 cells after COVID-19 (dated by TCRdb to between 2021 and 2024). Study-level background: Each participant received two doses of an mRNA SARS-CoV-2 vaccine, either BNT162b2 or mRNA-1273. Pre-vaccine samples from a couple of convalescent patients were drawn 16 days and one week before the first dose, 142 and 148 days after COVID-19 diagnosis. SARS-CoV-2 spike-specific CD4+ TCR repertoires were compared before and after mRNA vaccination in COVID-19 convalescent patients and in infection-naive vaccine recipients. Altogether, about 10 COVID-19 convalescent patients and several SARS-CoV-2-naive healthy vaccine recipients made up the full study. The Oncomine TCR Beta short-read assay on an Illumina iSeq 100 was used to sequence cultures from other donors in the study. Broader findings and caveats from the paper: Both infection-induced and vaccine-induced clones contracted markedly at late post-vaccination timepoints, which is consistent with waning T cell responses. Among convalescent patients, the spike-reactive repertoire after vaccination was made up mainly of new vaccine-induced clones that were largely distinct from the clones induced by infection. The study was limited by a small number of convalescent patients and lacked early post-infection timepoints.

In the ViraFEST assay, PBMC were stimulated with viral peptide pools, and TCR sequencing was then used to find antigen-specific CD4+ T cell clonotypes based on their expansion. After less than eleven days of culture, CD4+ T cells were isolated with the EasySep CD4+ T cell isolation kit. PCR-confirmed SARS-CoV-2 infection had occurred in convalescent patients between March and December 2020, before the Alpha, Beta and Delta variants emerged in the United States. Some 1.9 million PBMC per well were cultured with 10 ug/ml peptides in IMDM containing roughly 5% human AB serum, about 9.6 IU/ml IL-2 and gentamicin. Half of the culture medium was replaced with fresh IL-2-containing medium on days 3 and 7. Unless noted otherwise, every peptide stimulation condition was grown in triplicate wells. PBMC were separated from whole blood using Ficoll-Paque Plus gradient centrifugation and were then either cryopreserved at -140C or used fresh. Genomic DNA was extracted from cultured CD4+ T cells with the QIAamp micro DNA kit.

V is clipped by 6 bases and J by 4 bases, and the sequence between their germline boundaries is 15 bases long. The CDR3 spans 14 residues, from the cysteine through the phenylalanine. CDR3 DNA is the only sequence kept; it has 42 bases, read in frame from the first base. CDR1 and CDR2 were assigned from the germline V gene as MNHEY and SVGAGI. Receptor libraries were prepared by the immunoSEQ multiplex PCR assay. DNA from the cultured and isolated CD4+ T cells underwent TCR beta CDR3 sequencing. On the authors' methods: Non-productive TCR sequences were removed and reads were trimmed to the CDR3 region, keeping CDR3s of at least 7 amino acids. The MANAFEST web app was used to identify antigen-specific clonotypes by comparing expansion in peptide wells with expansion in reference cultures. To be called positive, a clone needed expansion at FDR<0.05 compared with the reference and with all other wells, an odds ratio greater than 5, and a frequency greater than 0.1% in two replicate wells. A clonotype was defined as cross-reactive if the clonotype was significantly expanded both in SARS-CoV-2 spike wells and in at least one common cold coronavirus spike condition. Using the stringdist R package, CDR3 similarity was measured by Levenshtein distance, and unrooted trees were constructed with ape in R 3.6.1. What TCRdb holds here is the immuneACCESS table cut down to in-frame rearrangements. Part of the clones is not present; checked against another copy, under half of the missing clones reflect an unresolved V gene, and the others are unexplained. The DNA was the basis for D and trimming; V, J and clone size are from that table. The sample data list around 37,000 clones, and over 60% of these were observed just once. The ten largest account for 33% of the sample.

In regard to this clone: This clone's antigen is unknown. Within one base of it there is no much larger clone, and no base qualities were kept.

Rearrangement joined TRBV6-5 to TRBJ1-1, with TRBD1 as a weak D call on 5 bases. The origin of this receptor is a human donor who had a prior SARS-CoV-2 infection. Material: CD4+ T cells from PBMCs cultured with a peptide pool, obtained before COVID-19 vaccination. The bases are TGTGCCAGCAGGCGTCGCAGGGAGGCCACTGAAGCTTTCTTT. Translation gives CASRRRREATEAFF.